This passage covers 29 T cell receptor beta chains from one sample sequenced in a study of spatial heterogeneity in lung cancer (dated by TCRdb to the late 2010s). Interpreted using the paper, the time point label stands for: sample taken at primary tumor resection. Library creation used 5' RACE. Sequencing instrument: NextSeq 500. The public reads were quality trimmed at Q25 with fastp and then assembled into clones with MiXCR by TCRdb, keeping productive beta chains. Each entry is one CDR3 protein sequence, shown with its most common DNA and genes. The sample yields about 48,000 distinct CDR3 sequences; 5.3% were counted once. The ten top clones hold roughly 11% of the sample. The material sequenced was PBMCs, taken at surgery. Source of these receptors: a male donor with early-stage non-small cell lung cancer.

The sample holds many counts of this clonotype. The chain recombines TRBV24-1 with TRBJ2-3; D is uncertain. The V end was cut by 1 base, the J end by 0 bases, with 13 bases between. This CDR3 is 17 amino acids long. Germline lookup yields CDR1 KGHDR and CDR2 SFDVKD. CDR3 loop: CATSDFGYYTSTDTQYF. CDR3 coding DNA: TGTGCCACCAGTGATTTCGGGTATTACACTAGCACAGATACGCAGTATTTT.

This clonotype showed up many times. The CDR3 loop reads CASSPGRGDQPQHF. The CDR3 DNA follows: TGTGCCAGCAGTCCCGGGCGGGGGGATCAGCCCCAGCATTTT. This chain links TRBV7-2 with TRBJ1-5, with TRBD1 as a possible D gene (5 bases). This CDR3 comprises 14 residues. V lost 6 bases, J lost 5 bases, and 14 bases lay in between. CDR1 and CDR2 (germline): SGHTA, FQGNSA.

This clonotype was observed at least ten times. This chain joins TRBV3-1 and TRBJ2-7, with a possible D match to TRBD2 (6 bases). Deletions cut 3 bases from V and 3 bases from J, with 6 bases between. The CDR3 is 12 amino acids. CDR1 is LGHDT, CDR2 YNNKEL, per germline (reference sequence). The CDR3 here is CASSQGGYEQYF. The CDR3, as DNA: TGTGCCAGCAGCCAGGGGGGCTACGAGCAGTACTTC.

There are many counts of this clonotype. This sequence joins TRBV5-1 and TRBJ2-2; 8 nucleotides align to TRBD2. CDR3 length equals 17 residues. Germline trimming cut 3 bases from V and 5 bases from J; bases unmatched to any gene: 12. Germline-derived CDR1 and CDR2 are SGHRS and YFSETQ. The CDR3 sequence is CASSWATGTSKTGELFF. The CDR3 DNA follows: TGCGCCAGCAGCTGGGCGACCGGGACTAGTAAGACCGGGGAGCTGTTTTTT. Full variable domain (missing parts from reference TRBV5-1 and TRBJ2-2): KAGVTQTPRYLIKTRGQQVTLSCSPISGHRSVSWYQQTPGQGLQFLFEYFSETQRNKGNFPGRFSGRQFSNSRSEMNVSTLELGDSALYLCASSWATGTSKTGELFFGEGSRLTVL.

This clonotype was seen ten or more times. The chain employs TRBV2 and TRBJ2-1, with a possible D match to TRBD2 (5 bases). Germline lookup yields CDR1 SNHLY and CDR2 FYNNEI. The CDR3 runs to 14 residues. Trimming shortened V by 5 bases and J by 8 bases, and 16 bases separated the two germline ends. CDR3 sequence (DNA): TGTGCCAGCAGTAGAACCGGGGAAATGGATGAGCAGTTCTTC. Its translation: CASSRTGEMDEQFF.

This clonotype occurred many times. The V gene is TRBV20-1, the J gene TRBJ2-1; D gene ambiguous. This CDR3 has 15 residues. V was pared by 8 bases and J by 0 bases, with 17 bases between. In germline, CDR1 is DFQATT, CDR2 SNEGSKA (reference sequence). The CDR3 sequence is CSTYSLGSSYNEQFF. The CDR3 coding sequence is TGCAGTACGTACTCGCTAGGAAGCTCCTACAATGAGCAGTTCTTC.

This clonotype was counted many times. This chain joins TRBV5-1 and TRBJ1-2; the D gene is possibly TRBD1 (5 bases). The V gene's germline CDR1 is SGHRS and CDR2 YFSETQ. The V gene lost 4 bases and the J gene lost 3 bases, with 10 bases spanning the gap. The CDR3 is made up of 13 amino acids. The DNA of the CDR3 is TGCGCCAGCAGCCCCAGGGATGACTATGGCTACACCTTC. This sequence encodes CASSPRDDYGYTF.

This clonotype appeared many times. The chain links TRBV7-2 to TRBJ2-1, with D perhaps TRBD1 or TRBD2 (5 bases each). The CDR3 runs 15 residues. Per the germline V gene, CDR1 is SGHTA and CDR2 is FQGNSA. Trimming removed 4 bases at V and 7 bases at J, with 17 bases between. The DNA for the CDR3 is TGTGCCAGCAGCTCCCAGGGTCGAGGCGGGAATGAGCAGTTCTTC. It encodes CASSSQGRGGNEQFF.

V is TRBV15 and J is TRBJ2-7, with TRBD1 identical over 10 bases. Germline V CDR1 and CDR2: LNHNV, YYDKDF (reference sequence). CDR3 length: 20 residues. After removal of 2 bases from V and 3 bases from J, the junction contained 19 bases not matched to a gene. The CDR3 protein is CATSRLPPPTRDRGLYEQYF. Written as DNA, the CDR3 is TGTGCCACCAGCAGACTCCCCCCACCAACCCGGGACAGGGGACTCTACGAGCAGTACTTC.

This clonotype showed up many times. V gene TRBV7-9 combines with J gene TRBJ2-5, with D tentatively TRBD1 (5 bases). Looked up from germline, CDR1 is SEHNR and CDR2 is FQNEAQ (reference sequence). V lost 2 bases and J lost 1, with 11 bases in between. This CDR3 comprises 15 residues. This chain's CDR3 is CASSLSLGVQETQYF. The CDR3 DNA reads as TGTGCCAGCAGCTTAAGTCTAGGGGTCCAAGAGACCCAGTACTTC.

This clonotype was picked up many times. This rearrangement joins TRBV28 to TRBJ2-7; tentative D call: TRBD1 (6 bases). Germline CDR1 reads MDHEN; CDR2 reads SYDVKM. This CDR3 has 14 residues. The V end was cut by 5 bases, the J end by 4 bases, with 15 bases between. The CDR3 loop reads CASSPGGRGYEQYF. The DNA of the CDR3 is TGTGCCAGCAGTCCAGGTGGCAGGGGTTACGAGCAGTACTTC.

This clonotype was counted at least ten times. V usage is TRBV2 and J usage is TRBJ1-2; D not resolved. The CDR3 sequence is 9 residues long. Trimming took 11 bases from V and 7 from J, leaving 8 bases between them. Germline CDR1 is SNHLY and CDR2 is FYNNEI. In DNA, the CDR3 is TGTGCCGGAAAAGCTGGCTACACCTTC. As protein: CAGKAGYTF.

This clonotype was detected many times. The rearrangement uses TRBV6-1 and TRBJ1-1, with D tentatively TRBD1 (5 bases). Germline V gene sequence: CDR1 MNHNS, CDR2 SASEGT. Trimming took off 1 base at V and 6 bases at J, with 12 bases between the two ends. The CDR3 has 14 residues. The CDR3: CASSEVGGVAEAFF. The CDR3 DNA is TGTGCCAGCAGTGAAGTTGGGGGGGTCGCTGAAGCTTTCTTT.

This clonotype was seen at least ten times. The genes are TRBV6-2 or TRBV6-3 and TRBJ2-5; no reliable D call. Trimming took 0 bases from V and 5 from J, leaving 19 bases between them. The CDR3 extends over 17 amino acids. Germline lookup yields CDR1 MNHEY and CDR2 SVGEGT. The CDR3 bases are TGTGCCAGCAGTTACTCTTCGGACGCAGTGCTAGAGGAGACCCAGTACTTC. Translation: CASSYSSDAVLEETQYF.

The J gene is TRBJ2-2, the V gene TRBV6-1; tentatively, D is TRBD2 (5 bases). Germline V gene lookup returns CDR1 MNHNS and CDR2 SASEGT. The length of the CDR3 is 13 residues. Trimming took 2 bases from V and 7 from J, leaving 8 bases between them. The CDR3 DNA sequence: TGTGCCAGCAGTGAACGGGGAATCGGGGAGCTGTTTTTT. Its protein product is CASSERGIGELFF.

In its sample, this clonotype was seen many times. The genes are TRBV4-1 and TRBJ2-3; D tentatively reads TRBD1 or TRBD2 (5 bases each). CDR3 length: 15 amino acids. V gave up 0 bases and J gave up 7 bases, with 14 bases separating them. The germline CDR1 and CDR2 sequences are MGHRA and YSYEKL. The CDR3 spells CASSQDFKGRYTQYF. DNA for the CDR3: TGCGCCAGCAGCCAAGATTTCAAGGGACGGTATACGCAGTATTTT.

The chain uses TRBV9 and TRBJ2-3; 10 bases align to TRBD1. Trimming took 3 bases from V and 1 from J; bases not matched to a gene: 2. The CDR3 runs 15 residues. CDR1 is SGDLS and CDR2 is YYNGEE in the germline V gene. CDR3 DNA: TGTGCCAGCAGCGCCGGACAGGGGGGCACAGATACGCAGTATTTT. Its translation is CASSAGQGGTDTQYF.

This clonotype was seen many times. The chain has TRBV12-3 or TRBV12-4 and TRBJ2-1; D gene ambiguous. Trimming cost V 2 bases and J 0 bases, with 11 bases left between them. The CDR3 spans 16 residues. The DNA of the CDR3 is TGTGCCAGCAGTTTAAGGTCGGGCGCCTCCTACAATGAGCAGTTCTTC. Translated: CASSLRSGASYNEQFF.

This clonotype was seen many times. The chain recombines TRBV5-1 with TRBJ2-2; 10 bases are shared with TRBD2. CDR1 and CDR2 from the germline V gene are SGHRS and YFSETQ. The CDR3 length is 15 residues. Trimming removed 0 bases from V and 8 bases from J; junction bases left unmatched: 4. In DNA form, the CDR3 reads TGCGCCAGCAGCTTGGTCCTAGCGGGAGTTGGGGAGCTGTTTTTT. It codes for CASSLVLAGVGELFF.

V gene TRBV7-9 combines with J gene TRBJ2-3; 7 bases align to TRBD2. The trim removed 8 bases at V and 1 base at J, leaving 9 bases unmatched. There are 15 residues in the CDR3. The germline V gene has CDR1 SEHNR and CDR2 FQNEAQ (reference sequence). The CDR3 nucleotides are TGTGCCAGCCGACCCGGACTAGAGGGCACAGATACGCAGTATTTT. It translates to CASRPGLEGTDTQYF.

J is TRBJ1-5 and V is TRBV19; tentative D call: TRBD1 (5 bases). The CDR3 consists of 17 residues. V lost 6 bases and J lost 3, with 21 bases in between. CDR1 and CDR2 from the germline V gene are LNHDA and SQIVND (reference sequence). CDR3 in amino acids: CASSPPGGTVHNQPQHF. The CDR3 DNA follows: TGTGCCAGTAGCCCCCCGGGAGGGACGGTTCACAATCAGCCCCAGCATTTT. Together with reference TRBV19 and TRBJ1-5, the CDR3 gives the full variable domain: DGGITQSPKYLFRKEGQNVTLSCEQNLNHDAMYWYRQDPGQGLRLIYYSQIVNDFQKGDIAEGYSVSREKKESFPLTVTSAQKNPTAFYLCASSPPGGTVHNQPQHFGDGTRLSIL.

In this sample, this clonotype turned up many times. The chain recombines TRBV2 with TRBJ2-7; the D gene is possibly TRBD2 (6 bases). CDR1 and CDR2 from the germline V gene are SNHLY and FYNNEI. The CDR3 sequence is 12 residues long. V lost 6 bases to trimming and J lost 7 bases, with 13 bases between them. The CDR3 sequence: CASRRGPGEQYF. The CDR3 nucleotides read TGTGCCAGCAGGCGGGGCCCCGGGGAGCAGTACTTC.

Ten or more counts support this clonotype. The chain links TRBV6-1 to TRBJ2-5, with 7 nucleotides matching TRBD1. From germline, CDR1 is MNHNS and CDR2 SASEGT. This CDR3 comprises 15 residues. With V trimmed by 4 bases and J by 4 bases, 9 bases remained unmatched. In DNA, the CDR3 is TGTGCCAGCAGTGCGAACAGGGGATTAGGAGAGACCCAGTACTTC. Translating it yields CASSANRGLGETQYF.

This clonotype was recorded at least ten times. The rearrangement uses TRBV19 and TRBJ2-5, with D possibly being TRBD2 (6 bases). The ends were cut back, 4 bases at V and 1 base at J, with 7 bases in the middle. CDR1 is LNHDA, CDR2 SQIVND, per germline (reference sequence). The CDR3 runs 13 residues. The CDR3 region is CASSTGGQETQYF. The CDR3 nucleotides are TGTGCCAGTAGTACCGGGGGCCAAGAGACCCAGTACTTC.

This clonotype was detected many times. V gene TRBV18 combines with J gene TRBJ2-7, with 10 nucleotides matching TRBD2. Germline V CDR1 and CDR2: KGHSH, LQKENI. The CDR3 is made up of 19 amino acids. V was clipped by 1 base and J by 0 bases; unmatched bases: 12. The CDR3 region is CASSPLRASGRVASYEQYF. CDR3 bases: TGTGCCAGCTCACCACTCCGGGCTAGCGGGAGAGTGGCCTCCTACGAGCAGTACTTC.

This clonotype was observed at least ten times. The chain joins TRBV24-1 to TRBJ2-5; 8 bases align to TRBD2. The CDR3 is 17 residues long. Per germline, CDR1 KGHDR and CDR2 SFDVKD. J lost 6 bases, V lost 3 bases, and 14 bases had no gene match. The CDR3 reads CATSDQRGPSGRQTQYF. Written as DNA, the CDR3 is TGTGCCACCAGTGATCAAAGAGGACCTAGCGGGCGGCAGACCCAGTACTTC.

This clonotype was seen ten or more times. This chain connects TRBV12-3 or TRBV12-4 to TRBJ1-6, with D unresolved. V was shortened by 2 bases and J by 9 bases, with 8 bases between the two germline ends. CDR3 size: 13 residues. As DNA, the CDR3 is TGTGCCAGCAGTTTAACGGAGGGTTCACCCCTCCACTTT. The encoded protein is CASSLTEGSPLHF.

Many counts were recorded for this clonotype. V is TRBV11-2 and J is TRBJ1-1; TRBD1 matches at 7 bases. This CDR3 region has 14 residues. Germline V gives CDR1 SGHAT, CDR2 FQNNGV. With V trimmed by 7 bases and J by 0 bases, 5 bases remained unmatched. DNA for the CDR3: TGTGCCAGCAAGACAGGGAGCATGAACACTGAAGCTTTCTTT. It codes for CASKTGSMNTEAFF.

This clonotype was recorded at least ten times. The chain is built from TRBV7-2 and TRBJ2-1; D might be TRBD1 (5 bases). The CDR3 covers 13 residues. Germline V gives CDR1 SGHTA, CDR2 FQGNSA. V was trimmed by 4 bases and J by 5 bases, leaving 9 bases between them. The DNA of the CDR3 is TGTGCCAGCAGCTCGCGACAGCACAATGAGCAGTTCTTC. Residues: CASSSRQHNEQFF.